The clone carrying this T cell receptor beta chain appeared a few times. The sample belongs to a study of blood T cell repertoires in COVID-19. Across the whole study: The United States, Italy and Spain were the sources of the acute and convalescent COVID-19 samples. The cDNA or gDNA used as material had been derived from T cells, B-cell-depleted T cells, or PBMCs.

Original analysis: Amplification from reference gene primers served as the basis for estimated nucleated cell counts. Repertoires were generated with immunoSEQ multiplex PCR, while TCRdb's copy carries only in-frame clones and drops some. The D gene and trimming were derived from the DNA, and the V and J assignments and clone size from that table. The table has roughly 180,000 clones, 79% seen once. Per the germline V gene, CDR1 is SGHDN and CDR2 is FVKESK. The V and J ends lost 0 bases and 6 bases respectively, with 8 bases between them. CDR3 length equals 14 residues. The specimen was peripheral blood. The TCR was taken from a woman between 55 and 75 years old with COVID-19, enrolled during active disease. V and J are TRBV14 and TRBJ2-2; D remains unclear. The CDR3 DNA reads TGTGCCAGCAGCCAAGATCTGCGGCCCGGGGAGCTGTTTTTT. Amino acids: CASSQDLRPGELFF.